Sequencing of this T cell receptor (beta chain) was carried out in a study of CD8+CD57+ T cells in acquired aplastic anemia. At the level of the study: Healthy donors averaged roughly 11 million reads for CD4+ cells.

The template for TCR beta VDJ and CDR3 sequence profiling was genomic DNA. TCRdb used MiXCR to reprocess the reads, holding one entry per CDR3 protein. The sample has roughly 130,000 distinct CDR3 sequences, about half seen once. CDR1 and CDR2 (germline): SNHLY, FYNNEI. The CDR3 runs to 11 residues. Trimming took 6 bases from V and 13 from J; bases not matched to a gene: 5. This clonotype was counted many times. A much larger clonotype is one base distant, so this may be a read error. Because the CDR3 is missing its conserved closing phenylalanine or tryptophan, this is likely a read error. Material: sorted CD4+, CD8+, or CD8+CD57+ T cells (not recorded which) from PBMCs. This rearrangement joins TRBV2 to TRBJ2-1; 8 bases are shared with TRBD2. The source is a human donor in good health, serving as a control. The CDR3 protein is CASSTGTSQFS. The CDR3 nucleotides read TGTGCCAGCAGCACCGGGACTAGTCAGTTCTCC.